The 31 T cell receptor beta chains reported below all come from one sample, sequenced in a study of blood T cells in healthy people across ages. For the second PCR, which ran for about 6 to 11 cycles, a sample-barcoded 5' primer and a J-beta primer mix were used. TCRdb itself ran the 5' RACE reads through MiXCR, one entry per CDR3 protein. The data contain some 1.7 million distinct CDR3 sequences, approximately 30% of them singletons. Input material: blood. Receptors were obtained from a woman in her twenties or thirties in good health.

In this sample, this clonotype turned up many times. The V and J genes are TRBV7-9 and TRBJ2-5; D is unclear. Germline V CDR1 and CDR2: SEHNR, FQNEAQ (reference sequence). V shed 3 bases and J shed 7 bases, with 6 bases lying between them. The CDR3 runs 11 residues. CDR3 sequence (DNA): TGTGCCAGCAGCTTTGAGGTGACCCAGTACTTC. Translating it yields CASSFEVTQYF.

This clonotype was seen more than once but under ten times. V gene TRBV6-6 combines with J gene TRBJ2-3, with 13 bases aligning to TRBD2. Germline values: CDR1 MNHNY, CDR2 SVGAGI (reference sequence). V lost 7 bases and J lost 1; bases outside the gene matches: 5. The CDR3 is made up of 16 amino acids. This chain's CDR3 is CASTTSGGSGTDTQYF. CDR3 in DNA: TGTGCCAGCACGACTAGCGGGGGGTCGGGCACAGATACGCAGTATTTT.

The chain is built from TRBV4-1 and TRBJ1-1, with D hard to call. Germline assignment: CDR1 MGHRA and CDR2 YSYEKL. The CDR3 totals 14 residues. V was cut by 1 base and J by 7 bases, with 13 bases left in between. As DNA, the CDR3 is TGCGCCAGCAGCCAAGGCCCCGGGCAGCGTGAAGCTTTCTTT. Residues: CASSQGPGQREAFF.

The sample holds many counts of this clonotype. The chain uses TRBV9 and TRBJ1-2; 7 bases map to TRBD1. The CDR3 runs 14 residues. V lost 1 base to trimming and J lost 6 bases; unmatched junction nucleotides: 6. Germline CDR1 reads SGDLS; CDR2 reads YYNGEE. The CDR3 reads CASSVLTGSDGYTF. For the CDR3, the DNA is TGTGCCAGCAGCGTATTGACAGGGTCCGATGGCTACACCTTC.

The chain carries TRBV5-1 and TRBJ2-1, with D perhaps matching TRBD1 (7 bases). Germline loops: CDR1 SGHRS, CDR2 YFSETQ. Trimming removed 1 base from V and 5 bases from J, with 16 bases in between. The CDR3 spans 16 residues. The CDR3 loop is CASSLRGDSGNNEQFF. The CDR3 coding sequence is TGCGCCAGCAGCTTGAGGGGGGACAGTGGGAACAATGAGCAGTTCTTC.

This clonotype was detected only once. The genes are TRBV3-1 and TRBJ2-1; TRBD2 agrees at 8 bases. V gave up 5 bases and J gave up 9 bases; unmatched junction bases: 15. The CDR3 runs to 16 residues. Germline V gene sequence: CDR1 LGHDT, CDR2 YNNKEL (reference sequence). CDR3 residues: CASSKAGGAVGSEQFF. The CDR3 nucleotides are TGTGCCAGCAGCAAAGCCGGGGGGGCCGTCGGTTCTGAGCAGTTCTTC.

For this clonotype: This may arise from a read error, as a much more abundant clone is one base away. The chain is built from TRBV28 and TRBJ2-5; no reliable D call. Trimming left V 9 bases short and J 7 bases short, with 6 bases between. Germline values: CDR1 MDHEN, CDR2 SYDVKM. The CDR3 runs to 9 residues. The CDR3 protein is CARRGTQYF. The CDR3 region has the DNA TGTGCCAGGAGAGGGACCCAGTACTTC. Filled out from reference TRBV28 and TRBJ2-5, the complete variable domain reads DVKVTQSSRYLVKRTGEKVFLECVQDMDHENMFWYRQDPGLGLRLIYFSYDVKMKEKGDIPEGYSVSREKKERFSLILESASTNQTSMYLCARRGTQYFGPGTRLLVL.

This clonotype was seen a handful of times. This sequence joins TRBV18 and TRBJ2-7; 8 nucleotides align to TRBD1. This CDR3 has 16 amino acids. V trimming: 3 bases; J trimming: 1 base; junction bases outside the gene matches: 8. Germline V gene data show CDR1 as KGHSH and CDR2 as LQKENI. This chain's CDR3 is CASSPPTGGKSYEQYF. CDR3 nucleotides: TGTGCCAGCTCACCGCCAACAGGGGGAAAATCCTACGAGCAGTACTTC.

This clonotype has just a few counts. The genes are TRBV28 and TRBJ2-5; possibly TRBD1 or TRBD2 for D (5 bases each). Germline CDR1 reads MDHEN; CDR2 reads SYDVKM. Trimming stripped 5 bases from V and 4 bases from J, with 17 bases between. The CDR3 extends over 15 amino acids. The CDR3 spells CASSGVLSGAETQYF. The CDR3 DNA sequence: TGTGCCAGCAGTGGGGTACTCTCCGGGGCAGAGACCCAGTACTTC.

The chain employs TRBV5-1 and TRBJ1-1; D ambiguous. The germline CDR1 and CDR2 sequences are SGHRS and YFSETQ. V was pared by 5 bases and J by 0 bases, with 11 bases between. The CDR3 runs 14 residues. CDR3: CASSPGDMNTEAFF. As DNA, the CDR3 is TGCGCCAGCAGTCCCGGAGACATGAACACTGAAGCTTTCTTT.

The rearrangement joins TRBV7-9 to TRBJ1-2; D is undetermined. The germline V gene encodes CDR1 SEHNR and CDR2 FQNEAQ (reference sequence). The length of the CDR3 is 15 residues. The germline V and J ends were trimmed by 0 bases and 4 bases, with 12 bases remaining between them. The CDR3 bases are TGTGCCAGCAGCTTAGCGTCGGGCGTTGCCTATGGCTACACCTTC. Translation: CASSLASGVAYGYTF. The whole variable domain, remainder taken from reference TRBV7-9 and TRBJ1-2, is DTGVSQNPRHKITKRGQNVTFRCDPISEHNRLYWYRQTLGQGPEFLTYFQNEAQLEKSRLLSDRFSAERPKGSFSTLEIQRTEQGDSAMYLCASSLASGVAYGYTFGSGTRLTVV.

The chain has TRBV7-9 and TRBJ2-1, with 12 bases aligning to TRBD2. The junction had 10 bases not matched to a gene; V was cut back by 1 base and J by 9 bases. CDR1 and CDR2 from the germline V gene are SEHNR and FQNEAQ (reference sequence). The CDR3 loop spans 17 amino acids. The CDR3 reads CASSLGGLAGSTGEQFF. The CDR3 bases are TGTGCCAGCAGCTTAGGTGGACTAGCGGGATCAACTGGTGAGCAGTTCTTC.

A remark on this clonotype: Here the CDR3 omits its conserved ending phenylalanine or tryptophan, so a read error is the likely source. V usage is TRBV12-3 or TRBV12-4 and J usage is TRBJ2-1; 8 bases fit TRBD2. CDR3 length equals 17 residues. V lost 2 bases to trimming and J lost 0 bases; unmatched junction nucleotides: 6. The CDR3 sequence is CASSLLASGLSYNEQFL. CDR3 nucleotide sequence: TGTGCCAGCAGTTTACTGGCTAGCGGGCTCTCCTACAATGAGCAGTTCCTC.

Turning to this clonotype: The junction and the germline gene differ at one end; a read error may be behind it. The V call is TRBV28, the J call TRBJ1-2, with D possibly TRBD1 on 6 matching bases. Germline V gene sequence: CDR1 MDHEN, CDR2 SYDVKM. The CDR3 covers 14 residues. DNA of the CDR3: TGTGCCAGCAGCCTCAGGGGATTGACCTATGGCCACACCTTC. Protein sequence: CASSLRGLTYGHTF.

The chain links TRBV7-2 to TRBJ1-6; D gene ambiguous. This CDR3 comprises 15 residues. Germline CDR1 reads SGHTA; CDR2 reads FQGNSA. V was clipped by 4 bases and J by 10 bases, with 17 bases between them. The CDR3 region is CASSSNESGGSPLHF. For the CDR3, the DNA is TGTGCCAGCAGCTCAAACGAATCCGGCGGATCACCCCTCCACTTT.

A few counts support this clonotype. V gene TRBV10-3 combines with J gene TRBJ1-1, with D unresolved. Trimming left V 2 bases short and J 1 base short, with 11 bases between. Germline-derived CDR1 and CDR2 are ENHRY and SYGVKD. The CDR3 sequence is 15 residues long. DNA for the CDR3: TGTGCCATCAGTGAGAGCGGAGTAGGGAACACTGAAGCTTTCTTT. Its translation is CAISESGVGNTEAFF.

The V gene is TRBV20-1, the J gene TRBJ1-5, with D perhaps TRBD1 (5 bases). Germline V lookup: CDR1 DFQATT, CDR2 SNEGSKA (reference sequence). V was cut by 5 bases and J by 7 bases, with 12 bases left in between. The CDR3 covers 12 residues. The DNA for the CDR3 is TGCAGTGCTGGGGGAGGAGACCAGCCCCAGCATTTT. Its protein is CSAGGGDQPQHF.

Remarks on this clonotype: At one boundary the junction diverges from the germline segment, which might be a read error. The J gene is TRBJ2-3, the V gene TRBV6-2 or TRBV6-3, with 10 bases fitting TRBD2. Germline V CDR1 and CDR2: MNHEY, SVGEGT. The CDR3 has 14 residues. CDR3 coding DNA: TGTGCCAGCAGGTCTAGCGGGGGCACAGATGCGCAGTATTTT. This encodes CASRSSGGTDAQYF.

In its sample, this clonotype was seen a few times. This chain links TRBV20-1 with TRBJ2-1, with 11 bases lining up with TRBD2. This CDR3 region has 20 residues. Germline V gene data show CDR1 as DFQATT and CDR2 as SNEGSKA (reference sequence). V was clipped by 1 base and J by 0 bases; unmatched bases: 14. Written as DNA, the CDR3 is TGCAGTGCTAGAGGTATCGGGACTAGCGGCCCATTGGCCTCCTACAATGAGCAGTTCTTC. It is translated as CSARGIGTSGPLASYNEQFF.

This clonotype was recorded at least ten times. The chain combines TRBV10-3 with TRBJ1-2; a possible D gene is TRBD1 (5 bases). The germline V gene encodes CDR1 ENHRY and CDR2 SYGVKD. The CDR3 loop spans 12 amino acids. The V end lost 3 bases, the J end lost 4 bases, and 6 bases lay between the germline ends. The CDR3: CAISEQAYGYTF. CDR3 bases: TGTGCCATCAGTGAACAGGCCTATGGCTACACCTTC.

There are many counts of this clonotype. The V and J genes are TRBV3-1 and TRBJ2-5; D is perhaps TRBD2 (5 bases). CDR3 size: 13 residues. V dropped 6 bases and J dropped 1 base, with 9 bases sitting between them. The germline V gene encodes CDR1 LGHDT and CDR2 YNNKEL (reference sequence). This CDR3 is CASSRAGQETQYF. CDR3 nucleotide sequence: TGTGCCAGCAGTCGGGCGGGCCAAGAGACCCAGTACTTC.

The CDR3 coding sequence is TGTGCCAGCGTAGGGGGCTGGCGGGGGAACTACAATGAGCAGTTCTTC. Its translation: CASVGGWRGNYNEQFF. This chain links TRBV6-2 or TRBV6-3 with TRBJ2-1, with D possibly being TRBD1 or TRBD2 (7 bases each). Germline V gene lookup returns CDR1 MNHEY and CDR2 SVGEGT. The V end lost 8 bases, the J end lost 3 bases, and 20 bases lay between the germline ends. The CDR3 is 16 residues long.

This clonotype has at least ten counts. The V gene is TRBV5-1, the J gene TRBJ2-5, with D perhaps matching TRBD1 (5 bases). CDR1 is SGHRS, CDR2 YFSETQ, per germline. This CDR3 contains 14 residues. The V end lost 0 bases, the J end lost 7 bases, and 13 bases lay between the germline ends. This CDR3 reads CASSLDRPESTQYF. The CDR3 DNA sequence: TGCGCCAGCAGCTTGGACAGGCCAGAGTCGACCCAGTACTTC. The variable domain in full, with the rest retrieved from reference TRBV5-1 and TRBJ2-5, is KAGVTQTPRYLIKTRGQQVTLSCSPISGHRSVSWYQQTPGQGLQFLFEYFSETQRNKGNFPGRFSGRQFSNSRSEMNVSTLELGDSALYLCASSLDRPESTQYFGPGTRLLVL.

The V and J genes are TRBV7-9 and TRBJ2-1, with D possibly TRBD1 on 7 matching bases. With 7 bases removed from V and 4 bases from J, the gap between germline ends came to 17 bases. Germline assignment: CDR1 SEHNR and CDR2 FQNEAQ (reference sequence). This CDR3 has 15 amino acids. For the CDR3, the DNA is TGTGCCAGCACCCCAGGAGGGGGACAGTACAATGAGCAGTTCTTC. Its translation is CASTPGGGQYNEQFF.

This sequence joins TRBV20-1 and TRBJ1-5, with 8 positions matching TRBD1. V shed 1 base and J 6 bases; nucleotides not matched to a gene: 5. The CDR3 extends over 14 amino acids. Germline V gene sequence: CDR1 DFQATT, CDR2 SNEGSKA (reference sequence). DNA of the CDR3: TGCAGTGCTAGAGCCCAGGGGGCTGTTCAGCCCCAGCATTTT. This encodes CSARAQGAVQPQHF.

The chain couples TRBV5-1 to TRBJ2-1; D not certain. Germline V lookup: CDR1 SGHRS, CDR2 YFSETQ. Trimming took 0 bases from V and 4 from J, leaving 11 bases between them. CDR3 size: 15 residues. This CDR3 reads CASSLGSAAYNEQFF. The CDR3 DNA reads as TGCGCCAGCAGCTTGGGGTCGGCAGCTTACAATGAGCAGTTCTTC. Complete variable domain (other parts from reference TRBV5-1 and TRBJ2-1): KAGVTQTPRYLIKTRGQQVTLSCSPISGHRSVSWYQQTPGQGLQFLFEYFSETQRNKGNFPGRFSGRQFSNSRSEMNVSTLELGDSALYLCASSLGSAAYNEQFFGPGTRLTVL.

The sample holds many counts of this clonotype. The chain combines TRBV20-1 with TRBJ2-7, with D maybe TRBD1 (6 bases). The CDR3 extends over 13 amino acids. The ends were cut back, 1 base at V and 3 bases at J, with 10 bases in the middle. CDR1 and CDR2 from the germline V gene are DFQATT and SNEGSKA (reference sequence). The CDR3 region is CSARAGALYEQYF. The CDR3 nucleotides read TGCAGTGCTAGAGCAGGGGCGCTCTACGAGCAGTACTTC.

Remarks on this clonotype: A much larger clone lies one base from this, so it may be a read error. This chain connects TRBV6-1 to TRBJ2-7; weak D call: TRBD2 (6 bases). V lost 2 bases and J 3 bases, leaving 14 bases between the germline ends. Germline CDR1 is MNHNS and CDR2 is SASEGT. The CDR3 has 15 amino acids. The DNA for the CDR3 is TGTGCCAGCAGTGAAACGGGGGAAGGGTGCTACGAGCAGTACTTC. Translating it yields CASSETGEGCYEQYF.

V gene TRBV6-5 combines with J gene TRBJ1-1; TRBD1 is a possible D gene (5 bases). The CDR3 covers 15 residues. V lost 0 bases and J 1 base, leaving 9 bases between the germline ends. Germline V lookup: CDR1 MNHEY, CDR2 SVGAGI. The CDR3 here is CASSYSRQQNTEAFF. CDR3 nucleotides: TGTGCCAGCAGTTACTCGAGACAGCAGAACACTGAAGCTTTCTTT.

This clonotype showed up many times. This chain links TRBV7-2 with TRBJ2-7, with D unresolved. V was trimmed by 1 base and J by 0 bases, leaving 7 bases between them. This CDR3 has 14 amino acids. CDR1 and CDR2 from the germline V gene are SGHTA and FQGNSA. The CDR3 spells CASSLGRVSYEQYF. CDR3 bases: TGTGCCAGCAGCTTAGGCCGGGTCTCCTACGAGCAGTACTTC.

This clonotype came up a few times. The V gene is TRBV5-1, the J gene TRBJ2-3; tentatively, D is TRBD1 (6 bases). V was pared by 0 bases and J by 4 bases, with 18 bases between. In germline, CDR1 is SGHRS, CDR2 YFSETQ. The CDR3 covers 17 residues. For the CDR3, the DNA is TGCGCCAGCAGCTTGGCGGCGTCGGTGACAGGCTCAGATACGCAGTATTTT. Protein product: CASSLAASVTGSDTQYF.